This T cell receptor beta chain derives from a study of cytomegalovirus exposure and HLA in healthy donors. Study results and limitations: Associated with HLA alleles at 0.05 false discovery rate in a later analysis were some 16,000 TCR beta sequences. Several top significant clusters appeared, in a later analysis, to be linked to common viral pathogens.

In the PCR, 60 Vbeta and 13 Jbeta primers were used. Repertoires were generated with immunoSEQ multiplex PCR, while TCRdb's copy carries only in-frame clones and drops some. The sample records approximately 100,000 clones, around three quarters being singletons. A note on this clone: Its antigen is still unknown.

Sequenced input: PBMCs. This clonotype was obtained from a human donor in good health.

CDR3 sequence: CASNPRGGGGASFF. DNA of the CDR3: TGTGCCAGTAACCCCCGGGGAGGCGGGGGGGCCTCGTTCTTC. The chain carries TRBV19 and TRBJ2-1; 9 nucleotides agree with TRBD2. The J segment lost 15 bases and the V segment lost 7 bases, leaving 16 bases of the junction unmatched. This CDR3 comprises 14 residues. Per the germline V gene, CDR1 is LNHDA and CDR2 is SQIVND (reference sequence).